This T cell receptor beta chain derives from a study of T cell responses to AZD1222 COVID-19 vaccine. Study at large: Second-dose intervals of approximately 4 or approximately 12 weeks were pooled. Regarding the study as a whole: Following two doses of AZD1222, Spike-specific TCR breadth and depth rose.

Assay: immunoSEQ multiplex PCR; the TCRdb copy retains only in-frame clones and omits some. This sample has roughly 140,000 clones; 90% to 95% occur once, and the top ten carry 5%. The CDR3 covers 17 residues. Trimming removed 4 bases from V and 0 bases from J; junction bases left unmatched: 7. Germline CDR1 and CDR2: SGDLS and YYNGEE. Remarks on this clone: Its antigen is currently unknown.

This receptor was taken from an adult in good health. The chain carries TRBV9 and TRBJ2-2; 9 nucleotides match TRBD2. Material: peripheral blood, obtained on day 0 of AZD1222 vaccination. The CDR3 DNA is TGTGCCAGCAGCCTCCGGACTAGCGCGTCGAACACCGGGGAGCTGTTTTTT. This sequence encodes CASSLRTSASNTGELFF.